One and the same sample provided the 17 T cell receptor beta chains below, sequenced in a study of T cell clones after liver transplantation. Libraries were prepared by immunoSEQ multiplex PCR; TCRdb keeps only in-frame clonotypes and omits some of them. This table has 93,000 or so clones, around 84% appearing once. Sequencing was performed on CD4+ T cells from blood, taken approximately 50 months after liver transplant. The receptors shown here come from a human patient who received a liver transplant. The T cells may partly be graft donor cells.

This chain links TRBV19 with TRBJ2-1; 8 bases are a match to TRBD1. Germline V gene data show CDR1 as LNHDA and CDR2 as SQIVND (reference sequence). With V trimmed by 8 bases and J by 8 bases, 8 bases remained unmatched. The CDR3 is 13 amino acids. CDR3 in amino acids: CASSRPGGYEQFF. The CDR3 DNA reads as TGTGCCAGTTCTCGCCCAGGGGGCTATGAGCAGTTCTTC.

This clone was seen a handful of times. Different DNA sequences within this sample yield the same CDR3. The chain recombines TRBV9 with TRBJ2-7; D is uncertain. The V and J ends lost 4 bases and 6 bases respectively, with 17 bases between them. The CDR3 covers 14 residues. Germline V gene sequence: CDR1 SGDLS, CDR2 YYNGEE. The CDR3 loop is CASSPRQGSGEQYF. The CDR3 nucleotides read TGTGCCAGCAGCCCCCGCCAAGGTTCTGGCGAGCAGTACTTC.

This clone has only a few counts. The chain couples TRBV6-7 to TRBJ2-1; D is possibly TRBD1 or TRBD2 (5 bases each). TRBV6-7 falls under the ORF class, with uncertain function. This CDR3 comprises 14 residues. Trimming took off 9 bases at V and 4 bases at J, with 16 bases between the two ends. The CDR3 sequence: CARPHVGRYNEQFF. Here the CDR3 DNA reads TGTGCCAGACCTCACGTGGGACGTTACAATGAGCAGTTCTTC.

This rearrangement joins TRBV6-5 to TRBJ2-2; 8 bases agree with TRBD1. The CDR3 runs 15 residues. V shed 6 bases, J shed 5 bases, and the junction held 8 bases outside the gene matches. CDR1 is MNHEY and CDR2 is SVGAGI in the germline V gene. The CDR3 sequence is CASSRGTGITGELFF. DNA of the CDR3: TGTGCCAGCAGCCGAGGGACAGGAATAACCGGGGAGCTGTTTTTT.

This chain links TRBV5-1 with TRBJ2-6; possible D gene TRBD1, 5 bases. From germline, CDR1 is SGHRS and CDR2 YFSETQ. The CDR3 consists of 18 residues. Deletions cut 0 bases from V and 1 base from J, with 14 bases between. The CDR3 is CASSLGTGRGSGANVLTF. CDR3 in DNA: TGCGCCAGCAGCTTGGGTACAGGACGCGGTTCTGGGGCCAACGTCCTGACTTTC.

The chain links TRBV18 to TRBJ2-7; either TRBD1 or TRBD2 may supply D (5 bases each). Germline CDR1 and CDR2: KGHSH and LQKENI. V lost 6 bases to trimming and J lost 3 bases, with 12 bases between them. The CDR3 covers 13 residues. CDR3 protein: CASSPGPLYEQYF. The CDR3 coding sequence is TGTGCCAGCTCCCCGGGACCGCTCTACGAGCAGTACTTC.

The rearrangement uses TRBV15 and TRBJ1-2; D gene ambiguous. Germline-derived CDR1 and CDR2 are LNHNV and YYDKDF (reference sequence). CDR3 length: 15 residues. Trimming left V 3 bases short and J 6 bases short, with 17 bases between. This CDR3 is CATSSARFAVDGYTF. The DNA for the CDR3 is TGTGCCACCAGCAGTGCCCGGTTCGCGGTGGATGGCTACACCTTC.

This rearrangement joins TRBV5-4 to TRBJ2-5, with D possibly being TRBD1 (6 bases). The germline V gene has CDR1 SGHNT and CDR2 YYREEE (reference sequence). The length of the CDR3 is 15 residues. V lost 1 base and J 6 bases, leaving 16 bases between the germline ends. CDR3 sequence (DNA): TGTGCCAGCAGCTTGTCTGGGCAGGGGCTAAAGACCCAGTACTTC. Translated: CASSLSGQGLKTQYF.

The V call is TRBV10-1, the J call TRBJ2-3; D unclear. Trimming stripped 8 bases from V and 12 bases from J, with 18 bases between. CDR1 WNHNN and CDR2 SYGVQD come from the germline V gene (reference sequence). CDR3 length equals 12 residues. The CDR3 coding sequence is TGCGCCAGCGTGCGAGGCCAGAGGAATCAGTATTTT. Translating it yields CASVRGQRNQYF.

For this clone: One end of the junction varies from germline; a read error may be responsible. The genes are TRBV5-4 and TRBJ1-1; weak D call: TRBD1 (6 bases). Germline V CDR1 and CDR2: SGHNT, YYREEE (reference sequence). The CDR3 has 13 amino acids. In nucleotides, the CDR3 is TGTGCCAGCACCTTGCCAGGGGACACTGAAGCTTTCTTT. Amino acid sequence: CASTLPGDTEAFF.

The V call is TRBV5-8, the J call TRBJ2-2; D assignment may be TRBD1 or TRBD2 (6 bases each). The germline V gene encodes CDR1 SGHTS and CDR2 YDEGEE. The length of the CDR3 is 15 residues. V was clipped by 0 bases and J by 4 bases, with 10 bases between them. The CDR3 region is CASSLAGALTGELFF. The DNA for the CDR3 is TGTGCCAGCAGCTTGGCGGGGGCCCTCACCGGGGAGCTGTTTTTT.

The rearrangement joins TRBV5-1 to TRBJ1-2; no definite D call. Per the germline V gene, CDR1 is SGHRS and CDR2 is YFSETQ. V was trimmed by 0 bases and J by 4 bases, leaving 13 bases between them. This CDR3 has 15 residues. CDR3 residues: CASSLAFATGYGYTF. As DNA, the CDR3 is TGCGCCAGCAGCTTGGCCTTCGCGACTGGCTATGGCTACACCTTC.

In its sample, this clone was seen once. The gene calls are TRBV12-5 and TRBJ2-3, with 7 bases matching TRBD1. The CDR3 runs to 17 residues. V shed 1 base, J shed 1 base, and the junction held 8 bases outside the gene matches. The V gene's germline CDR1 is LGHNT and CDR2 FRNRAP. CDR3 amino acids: CASGLAKTGVGTDTQYF. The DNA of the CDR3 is TGTGCTAGTGGTTTGGCGAAAACAGGGGTTGGCACAGATACGCAGTATTTT.

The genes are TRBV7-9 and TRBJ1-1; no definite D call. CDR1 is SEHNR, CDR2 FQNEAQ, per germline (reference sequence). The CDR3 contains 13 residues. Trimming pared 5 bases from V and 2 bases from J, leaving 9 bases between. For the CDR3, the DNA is TGTGCCAGCAGCCAGGATCCTAACACTGAAGCTTTCTTT. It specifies CASSQDPNTEAFF.

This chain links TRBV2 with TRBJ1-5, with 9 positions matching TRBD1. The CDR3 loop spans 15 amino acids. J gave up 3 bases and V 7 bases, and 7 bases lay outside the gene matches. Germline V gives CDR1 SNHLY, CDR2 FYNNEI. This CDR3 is CASTRQGGNNQPQHF. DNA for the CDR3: TGTGCCAGCACTCGACAGGGGGGGAACAATCAGCCCCAGCATTTT.

DNA of the CDR3: TGTGCCAGCACCAGACAGGGCCCCGGGGAGCTGTTTTTT. It specifies CASTRQGPGELFF. The rearrangement uses TRBV7-3 and TRBJ2-2; TRBD1 aligns across 7 bases. Germline lookup yields CDR1 SGHTA and CDR2 FQGTGA. J was trimmed by 6 bases and V by 7 bases; bases with no gene match: 5. The CDR3 loop spans 13 amino acids. Supplemented by reference TRBV7-3 and TRBJ2-2, the full variable domain reads GAGVSQTPSNKVTEKGKYVELRCDPISGHTALYWYRQSLGQGPEFLIYFQGTGAADDSGLPNDRFFAVRPEGSVSTLKIQRTERGDSAVYLCASTRQGPGELFFGEGSRLTVL.

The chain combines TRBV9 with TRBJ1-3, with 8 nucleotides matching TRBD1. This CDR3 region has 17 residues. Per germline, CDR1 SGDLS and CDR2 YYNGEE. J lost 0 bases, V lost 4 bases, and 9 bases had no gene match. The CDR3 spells CASSPNTGGISGNTIYF. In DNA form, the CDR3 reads TGTGCCAGCAGCCCCAACACAGGGGGAATCTCTGGAAACACCATATATTTT. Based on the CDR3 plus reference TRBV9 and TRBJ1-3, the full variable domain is DSGVTQTPKHLITATGQRVTLRCSPRSGDLSVYWYQQSLDQGLQFLIQYYNGEERAKGNILERFSAQQFPDLHSELNLSSLELGDSALYFCASSPNTGGISGNTIYFGEGSWLTVV.